This TCR beta chain was profiled in a study of technical replicates of blood from a handful of donors. Clones were sequenced by immunoSEQ multiplex PCR, and TCRdb holds only the in-frame ones, with some missing. The sample records some 8,000 clones, almost 90% being singletons. The sequence was collected from a human donor in good health. Material for sequencing was PBMCs.

This CDR3 reads CASSLESGSGKSYNEQFF. The CDR3 coding sequence is TGTGCCAGCAGCTTGGAATCTGGTAGCGGGAAGTCCTACAATGAGCAGTTCTTC. This sequence joins TRBV5-8 and TRBJ2-1, with 8 bases aligning to TRBD2. The CDR3 loop spans 18 amino acids. Per germline, CDR1 SGHTS and CDR2 YDEGEE. The V gene end was trimmed by 0 bases and the J gene end by 1 base; junction bases not matched to a gene: 9.